Below, 10 T cell receptor beta chains from the same sample are listed, as sequenced in a study of blood T cell repertoires in COVID-19. Libraries were prepared by immunoSEQ multiplex PCR; TCRdb keeps only in-frame clonotypes and omits some of them. The data contain some 100,000 clones, approximately 78% of them singletons. The source material was peripheral blood. The source of these receptors is a human donor in a cohort sampled during active COVID-19.

This clone has just a few counts. V is TRBV5-5 and J is TRBJ1-4; D not resolved. CDR1 is SGHKS and CDR2 is YYEKEE in the germline V gene (reference sequence). The CDR3 spans 13 residues. V was cut by 4 bases and J by 4 bases, with 8 bases left in between. This CDR3 reads CASSRTSNEKLFF. CDR3 nucleotides: TGTGCCAGCAGCCGCACCAGTAATGAAAAACTGTTTTTT.

The chain couples TRBV10-3 to TRBJ2-7, with 12 bases that match TRBD1. The CDR3 is 18 amino acids. Germline CDR1 ENHRY, CDR2 SYGVKD. After removal of 4 bases from V and 3 bases from J, the junction contained 13 bases not matched to a gene. The CDR3: CAISGGFGGTGGYYEQYF. In DNA form, the CDR3 reads TGTGCCATCAGTGGTGGATTTGGGGGGACAGGGGGCTACTACGAGCAGTACTTC.

V is TRBV20-1 and J is TRBJ2-1; no firm D call. The germline CDR1 and CDR2 sequences are DFQATT and SNEGSKA (reference sequence). The CDR3 runs to 14 residues. The germline V and J ends were trimmed by 3 bases and 6 bases, with 15 bases remaining between them. CDR3 residues: CSASGARISNEQFF. The CDR3 bases are TGCAGTGCTAGTGGTGCTAGAATATCCAATGAGCAGTTCTTC.

The chain couples TRBV5-1 to TRBJ2-3; a possible D gene is TRBD1 (7 bases). V was shortened by 2 bases and J by 4 bases, with 11 bases between the two germline ends. Germline loops: CDR1 SGHRS, CDR2 YFSETQ. The CDR3 length is 14 residues. The CDR3 here is CASSFQGGPDTQYF. CDR3 in DNA: TGCGCCAGCAGCTTCCAGGGGGGACCAGATACGCAGTATTTT.

The chain has TRBV4-2 and TRBJ2-2; D remains unclear. The CDR3 covers 16 residues. Looked up from germline, CDR1 is LGHNA and CDR2 is YNFKEQ. Deletions cut 1 base from V and 0 bases from J, with 9 bases between. CDR3 bases: TGTGCCAGCAGCCAAGTCGGCCGGGCGAACACCGGGGAGCTGTTTTTT. Translating it yields CASSQVGRANTGELFF.

This chain uses TRBV27 with TRBJ2-3; TRBD2 agrees at 7 bases. Germline V lookup: CDR1 MNHEY, CDR2 SMNVEV (reference sequence). This CDR3 has 16 residues. The trim removed 2 bases at V and 6 bases at J, leaving 11 bases unmatched. The CDR3 DNA follows: TGTGCCAGCAGTTTAATTTCCGGGAGCGGGACGGATACGCAGTATTTT. Residues: CASSLISGSGTDTQYF.

This sequence joins TRBV2 and TRBJ1-5, with D unclear. The V and J ends lost 4 bases and 2 bases respectively, with 9 bases between them. Germline lookup yields CDR1 SNHLY and CDR2 FYNNEI. There are 14 residues in the CDR3. The DNA of the CDR3 is TGTGCCAGCAGTGTGAGGGAGGGCAATCAGCCCCAGCATTTT. This translates into CASSVREGNQPQHF.

This sequence joins TRBV12-2 and TRBJ2-2; the table's D gene call, TRBD2, was not cross checked with the DNA. TRBV12-2 is labeled a pseudogene. The CDR3 runs to 10 residues. DNA for the CDR3: TGTGCAAGTCGTTTTATTCGTGTGTTTTTT. This encodes CASRFIRVFF.

This chain connects TRBV9 to TRBJ2-2, with D tentatively TRBD1 (6 bases). In germline, CDR1 is SGDLS, CDR2 YYNGEE. The CDR3 consists of 16 residues. Trimming removed 5 bases from V and 1 base from J, with 15 bases in between. CDR3 sequence reads: CASSSGTRKNTGELFF. The CDR3 coding sequence is TGTGCCAGCAGTTCCGGGACACGGAAGAACACCGGGGAGCTGTTTTTT.

This clone has just a few counts. This chain uses TRBV15 with TRBJ2-7, with 8 bases that match TRBD2. Germline V CDR1 and CDR2: LNHNV, YYDKDF (reference sequence). After removal of 8 bases from V and 6 bases from J, the junction contained 9 bases not matched to a gene. The length of the CDR3 is 13 residues. CDR3 coding DNA: TGTGCCACCTCCCCCTCTAGCGGGCTCGAGCAGTACTTC. It yields the protein CATSPSSGLEQYF.